Sequencing of this TCR beta chain was carried out in a study of blood T cell repertoires in COVID-19. Repertoires were generated with immunoSEQ multiplex PCR, while TCRdb's copy carries only in-frame clones and drops some. The repertoire holds 190,000 or so clones, with approximately 87% as singletons. This clone came up a few times. Trimming removed 6 bases at V and 10 bases at J, with 18 bases between. This CDR3 spans 13 amino acids. Germline V gives CDR1 MNHEY, CDR2 SVGAGI. The chain joins TRBV6-5 to TRBJ1-1; a possible D gene is TRBD1 (6 bases). Sequences were obtained from peripheral blood. This TCR was sampled from a woman in her late teens or twenties who had recovered from COVID-19. In nucleotides, the CDR3 is TGTGCCAGCAGAGATGAGGGGGAGCGGGGAGCTTTCTTT. This encodes CASRDEGERGAFF.